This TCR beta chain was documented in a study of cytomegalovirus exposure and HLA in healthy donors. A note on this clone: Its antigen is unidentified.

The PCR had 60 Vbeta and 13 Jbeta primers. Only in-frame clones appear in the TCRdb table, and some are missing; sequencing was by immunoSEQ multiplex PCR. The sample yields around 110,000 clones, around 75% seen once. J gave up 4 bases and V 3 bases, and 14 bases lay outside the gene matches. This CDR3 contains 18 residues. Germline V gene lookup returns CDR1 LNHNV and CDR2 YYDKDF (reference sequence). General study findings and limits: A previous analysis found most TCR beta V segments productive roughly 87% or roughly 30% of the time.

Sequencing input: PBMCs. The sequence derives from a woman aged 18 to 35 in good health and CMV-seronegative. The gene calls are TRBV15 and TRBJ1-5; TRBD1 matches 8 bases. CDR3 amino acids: CATSRTFGTGYTNQPQHF. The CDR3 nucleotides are TGTGCCACCAGCAGGACCTTTGGGACAGGTTATACTAATCAGCCCCAGCATTTT.